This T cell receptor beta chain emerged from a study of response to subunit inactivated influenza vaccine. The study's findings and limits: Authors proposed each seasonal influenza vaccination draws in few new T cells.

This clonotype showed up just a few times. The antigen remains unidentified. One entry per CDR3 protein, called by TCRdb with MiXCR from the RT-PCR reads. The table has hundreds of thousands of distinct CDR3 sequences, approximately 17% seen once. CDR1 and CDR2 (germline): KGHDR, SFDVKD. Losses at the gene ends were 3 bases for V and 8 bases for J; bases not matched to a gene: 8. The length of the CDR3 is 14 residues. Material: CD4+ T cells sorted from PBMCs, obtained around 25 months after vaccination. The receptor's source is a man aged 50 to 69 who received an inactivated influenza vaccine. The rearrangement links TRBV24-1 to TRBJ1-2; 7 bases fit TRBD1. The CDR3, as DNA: TGTGCCACCAGTGATGTACAGGGGTTAGGGGGCTACACCTTC. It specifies CATSDVQGLGGYTF.